Listed below are T cell receptor beta chains from one sample, sequenced in a study of blood T cell repertoires in COVID-19. Only in-frame clones appear in the TCRdb table, and some are missing; sequencing was by immunoSEQ multiplex PCR. The table includes about 260,000 clones, approximately 84% detected once. Specimen: peripheral blood. These receptors all stem from a woman aged 80 or over with acute or convalescent COVID-19. Each CDR3 is given with its conserved first and last residue. Each record gives: clone size, V gene, D gene, J gene, CDR3 protein, CDR3 DNA. A D gene is named only where the DNA matches it firmly. Size is omitted from some rows. Given values are once, few, many or a class for expanded clones.

clone size: .
V gene: TRBV7-9
D gene: .
J gene: TRBJ2-3
CDR3 protein: CASSLYQGMGDTQYF
CDR3 DNA: TGTGCCAGCAGCTTATATCAGGGGATGGGAGATACGCAGTATTTT

clone size: .
V gene: TRBV3-1/TRBV3-2
D gene: .
J gene: TRBJ1-2
CDR3 protein: CASSQVPGYGYTF
CDR3 DNA: TGTGCCAGCAGCCAAGTTCCGGGGTATGGCTACACCTTC

clone size: .
V gene: TRBV6-5
D gene: .
J gene: TRBJ1-4
CDR3 protein: CASSYSGTRGSEKLFF
CDR3 DNA: TGTGCCAGCAGTTACTCGGGGACCCGGGGGAGTGAAAAACTGTTTTTT

clone size: .
V gene: TRBV3-1/TRBV3-2
D gene: .
J gene: TRBJ2-3
CDR3 protein: CASSQAGQLLDTQYF
CDR3 DNA: TGTGCCAGCAGCCAAGCCGGACAGCTCCTAGATACGCAGTATTTT

clone size: .
V gene: TRBV24-1
D gene: TRBD1
J gene: TRBJ2-2
CDR3 protein: CARRAGTGNTGELFF
CDR3 DNA: TGTGCCAGAAGAGCCGGGACAGGGAACACCGGGGAGCTGTTTTTT

clone size: .
V gene: TRBV19
D gene: .
J gene: TRBJ1-5
CDR3 protein: CASSTRQTQHF
CDR3 DNA: TGTGCCAGTAGTACCCGACAGACCCAGCATTTT

clone size: .
V gene: TRBV5-1
D gene: TRBD2
J gene: TRBJ2-5
CDR3 protein: CASSLLLAGDVVRAQYF
CDR3 DNA: TGCGCCAGCAGCTTACTCCTAGCGGGAGACGTCGTTAGGGCCCAGTACTTC

clone size: .
V gene: TRBV15
D gene: TRBD1
J gene: TRBJ2-5
CDR3 protein: CATSGRTGSETQYF
CDR3 DNA: TGTGCCACCAGCGGTCGGACAGGGAGCGAGACCCAGTACTTC

clone size: .
V gene: TRBV10-3
D gene: TRBD2
J gene: TRBJ2-3
CDR3 protein: CATGGGFTSGSRTDTQYF
CDR3 DNA: TGTGCCACCGGGGGGGGTTTTACTAGCGGGAGCCGTACAGATACGCAGTATTTT

clone size: .
V gene: TRBV7-3
D gene: .
J gene: TRBJ1-1
CDR3 protein: CASSPGQNTEAFF
CDR3 DNA: TGTGCCAGCAGCCCCGGACAGAACACTGAAGCTTTCTTT

clone size: .
V gene: TRBV11-2
D gene: TRBD1
J gene: TRBJ1-6
CDR3 protein: CASSLTGNSPLHF
CDR3 DNA: TGTGCCAGCAGCTTGACAGGGAATTCACCCCTCCACTTT

clone size: few
V gene: TRBV7-6
D gene: .
J gene: TRBJ2-2
CDR3 protein: CASSLIRGTGELFF
CDR3 DNA: TGTGCCAGCAGCTTAATAAGAGGGACCGGGGAGCTGTTTTTT

clone size: .
V gene: TRBV5-4
D gene: .
J gene: TRBJ2-7
CDR3 protein: CASSLAGEQYF
CDR3 DNA: TGTGCCAGCAGCTTGGCCGGCGAGCAGTACTTC

clone size: .
V gene: TRBV4-1
D gene: TRBD1
J gene: TRBJ1-2
CDR3 protein: CASSQDPTGGYGYTF
CDR3 DNA: TGCGCCAGCAGCCAAGACCCTACAGGGGGCTATGGCTACACCTTC

clone size: .
V gene: TRBV5-1
D gene: .
J gene: TRBJ2-5
CDR3 protein: CASSFSGSNRQETQYF
CDR3 DNA: TGCGCCAGCAGCTTCTCCGGGTCTAACCGTCAAGAGACCCAGTACTTC

clone size: .
V gene: TRBV18
D gene: TRBD2
J gene: TRBJ2-3
CDR3 protein: CASSLRGGTPDTQYF
CDR3 DNA: TGTGCCAGCTCACTTCGCGGGGGTACCCCAGATACGCAGTATTTT

clone size: once
V gene: TRBV10-3
D gene: TRBD1
J gene: TRBJ1-4
CDR3 protein: CAISGTGSGEKLFF
CDR3 DNA: TGTGCCATCAGCGGGACAGGGAGCGGGGAAAAACTGTTTTTT

clone size: .
V gene: TRBV6-5
D gene: .
J gene: TRBJ2-3
CDR3 protein: CASSTVGGEAVF
CDR3 DNA: TGTGCCAGCAGTACCGTAGGCGGGGAGGCGGTTTTT

clone size: .
V gene: TRBV18
D gene: TRBD2
J gene: TRBJ2-1
CDR3 protein: CASSPVLAGGHGNEQFF
CDR3 DNA: TGTGCCAGCTCACCAGTCCTAGCGGGGGGGCATGGCAATGAGCAGTTCTTC

clone size: .
V gene: TRBV7-9
D gene: TRBD1
J gene: TRBJ1-1
CDR3 protein: CASSLAGTGGTFF
CDR3 DNA: TGTGCCAGCAGCTTAGCCGGGACAGGAGGGACTTTCTTT

clone size: .
V gene: TRBV7-8
D gene: TRBD2
J gene: TRBJ2-3
CDR3 protein: CASTQVIAGPTDTQYF
CDR3 DNA: TGTGCCAGCACCCAGGTGATAGCGGGGCCCACAGATACGCAGTATTTT

clone size: .
V gene: TRBV7-3
D gene: TRBD2
J gene: TRBJ2-1
CDR3 protein: CASSLSIAGGQSEQFF
CDR3 DNA: TGTGCCAGCAGCTTATCGATAGCGGGAGGGCAGAGTGAGCAGTTCTTC

clone size: .
V gene: TRBV7-9
D gene: TRBD2
J gene: TRBJ2-5
CDR3 protein: CASSLTLAGGETQYF
CDR3 DNA: TGTGCCAGCAGCTTAACCCTAGCGGGGGGTGAGACCCAGTACTTC

clone size: .
V gene: TRBV24-1
D gene: .
J gene: TRBJ1-5
CDR3 protein: CATSETGSNQPQHF
CDR3 DNA: TGTGCCACCAGTGAGACTGGGAGCAATCAGCCCCAGCATTTT

clone size: .
V gene: TRBV5-5
D gene: .
J gene: TRBJ1-2
CDR3 protein: CASSLVQGYRTRNGYTF
CDR3 DNA: TGTGCCAGCAGCTTGGTGCAGGGATATCGAACCCGCAATGGCTACACCTTC

clone size: few
V gene: TRBV5-1
D gene: .
J gene: TRBJ1-1
CDR3 protein: CASSLSGSEAFF
CDR3 DNA: TGCGCCAGCAGCTTGAGCGGGTCTGAAGCTTTCTTT

clone size: .
V gene: TRBV30
D gene: .
J gene: TRBJ1-2
CDR3 protein: CAWSVLSVYGYTF
CDR3 DNA: TGTGCCTGGAGTGTACTGTCGGTCTATGGCTACACCTTC

clone size: .
V gene: TRBV28
D gene: .
J gene: TRBJ1-2
CDR3 protein: CASSFARGTYGYTF
CDR3 DNA: TGTGCCAGCAGTTTCGCCAGGGGTACGTATGGCTACACCTTC

clone size: .
V gene: TRBV7-2
D gene: .
J gene: TRBJ2-3
CDR3 protein: CASSRQASTDTQYF
CDR3 DNA: TGTGCCAGCAGCAGACAGGCGAGCACAGATACGCAGTATTTT

clone size: .
V gene: TRBV4-1
D gene: .
J gene: TRBJ1-1
CDR3 protein: CASSQVEDTEAFF
CDR3 DNA: TGCGCCAGCAGCCAAGTGGAGGACACTGAAGCTTTCTTT

clone size: .
V gene: TRBV18
D gene: .
J gene: TRBJ1-4
CDR3 protein: CASSPLNSGTTNEKLFF
CDR3 DNA: TGTGCCAGCTCACCACTGAATTCAGGGACAACTAATGAAAAACTGTTTTTT

clone size: .
V gene: TRBV6-5
D gene: TRBD1
J gene: TRBJ2-1
CDR3 protein: CASSPDRGPYNEQFF
CDR3 DNA: TGTGCCAGCAGTCCGGACAGGGGGCCCTACAATGAGCAGTTCTTC

clone size: .
V gene: TRBV5-1
D gene: .
J gene: TRBJ1-2
CDR3 protein: CASSLTGQLRANYGYTF
CDR3 DNA: TGCGCCAGCAGCTTGACTGGACAGCTTCGAGCTAACTATGGCTACACCTTC

clone size: once
V gene: TRBV19
D gene: TRBD1
J gene: TRBJ1-2
CDR3 protein: CASQMTGGYGYTF
CDR3 DNA: TGTGCCAGTCAAATGACAGGGGGCTATGGCTACACCTTC

clone size: .
V gene: TRBV30
D gene: .
J gene: TRBJ2-7
CDR3 protein: CAWSVFSGGSEQYF
CDR3 DNA: TGTGCCTGGAGTGTTTTTAGCGGCGGGTCCGAGCAGTACTTC

clone size: .
V gene: TRBV10-3
D gene: .
J gene: TRBJ1-1
CDR3 protein: CAITSRFWGPEAFF
CDR3 DNA: TGTGCCATCACCTCGAGGTTCTGGGGGCCTGAAGCTTTCTTT

clone size: .
V gene: TRBV30
D gene: TRBD2
J gene: TRBJ2-5
CDR3 protein: CAWSGTSGSVETQYF
CDR3 DNA: TGTGCCTGGAGCGGGACTAGCGGGAGCGTTGAGACCCAGTACTTC

clone size: .
V gene: TRBV4-3
D gene: TRBD2
J gene: TRBJ2-7
CDR3 protein: CASSQVSSGRYEQYF
CDR3 DNA: TGCGCCAGCAGCCAAGTTTCTAGCGGGAGGTACGAGCAGTACTTC

clone size: .
V gene: TRBV5-6
D gene: .
J gene: TRBJ2-7
CDR3 protein: CASSPLQGNGYEQYF
CDR3 DNA: TGTGCCAGCAGCCCCTTACAGGGAAATGGGTACGAGCAGTACTTC

clone size: many
V gene: TRBV18
D gene: TRBD1
J gene: TRBJ1-6
CDR3 protein: CASSPTGNNSPLHF
CDR3 DNA: TGTGCCAGCTCACCGACAGGGAACAATTCACCCCTCCACTTT

clone size: .
V gene: TRBV3-1/TRBV3-2
D gene: .
J gene: TRBJ1-5
CDR3 protein: CASSQDHSPSNQPQHF
CDR3 DNA: TGTGCCAGCAGCCAAGATCACAGCCCGAGCAATCAGCCCCAGCATTTT

clone size: .
V gene: TRBV6-6
D gene: TRBD1
J gene: TRBJ2-2
CDR3 protein: CASTPGTGVPGELFF
CDR3 DNA: TGTGCCAGCACACCGGGGACAGGGGTCCCCGGGGAGCTGTTTTTT

clone size: .
V gene: TRBV11-2
D gene: .
J gene: TRBJ2-5
CDR3 protein: CASSLSGETQYF
CDR3 DNA: TGTGCCAGCAGCTTGTCAGGAGAGACCCAGTACTTC

clone size: .
V gene: TRBV6-5
D gene: TRBD1
J gene: TRBJ2-7
CDR3 protein: CASSPGTGWYEQYF
CDR3 DNA: TGTGCCAGCAGTCCCGGGACAGGGTGGTACGAGCAGTACTTC

clone size: .
V gene: TRBV5-1
D gene: .
J gene: TRBJ2-1
CDR3 protein: CASSFNNEQFF
CDR3 DNA: TGCGCCAGCAGCTTTAACAATGAGCAGTTCTTC

clone size: .
V gene: TRBV10-2
D gene: .
J gene: TRBJ2-3
CDR3 protein: CASSRGLSTDTQYF
CDR3 DNA: TGCGCCAGCAGCAGGGGTCTTAGCACAGATACGCAGTATTTT

clone size: .
V gene: TRBV7-9
D gene: .
J gene: TRBJ2-7
CDR3 protein: CASSREGVSYEQYF
CDR3 DNA: TGTGCCAGCTCCAGAGAGGGGGTTTCCTACGAGCAGTACTTC

clone size: .
V gene: TRBV18
D gene: .
J gene: TRBJ1-6
CDR3 protein: CASSPDRYTLHF
CDR3 DNA: TGTGCCAGCTCGCCCGACAGGTATACCCTCCACTTT

clone size: .
V gene: TRBV5-6
D gene: TRBD1
J gene: TRBJ1-5
CDR3 protein: CASSSGQAYGPQHF
CDR3 DNA: TGTGCCAGCAGCTCGGGACAGGCTTACGGGCCCCAGCATTTT

clone size: .
V gene: TRBV18
D gene: .
J gene: TRBJ1-1
CDR3 protein: CASSPPAGNEAFF
CDR3 DNA: TGTGCCAGCTCACCACCGGCAGGAAATGAAGCTTTCTTT